The table lists the clone carrying this T cell receptor beta chain with a count of one. Its antigen is not identified. Runs used v3.0 of the immunoSEQ assay and were done at survey level. Sequencing was performed with immunoSEQ multiplex PCR; in TCRdb, only in-frame clones are kept and a portion is missing. This table holds under 30,000 clones, 75% to 85% found once. United States facilities provided treatment to all participants with HIV. The data derive from a study of long-term antiretroviral therapy in people with HIV. This CDR3 has 16 amino acids. The trim removed 6 bases at V and 5 bases at J, leaving 7 bases unmatched. Germline loops: CDR1 SGHDN, CDR2 FVKESK. Study-wide results and limits: Drawn between about 2004 and 2017, the blood was possibly obtained under older ART regimens. Despite increasing after ART, diversity remained lower than that of transplant donor controls. Those clones which expanded before ART made up the dominant part of the repertoire at all time points.

Material: unsorted PBMCs, obtained 0.3 years after starting antiretroviral therapy. This TCR came from a man aged 35 to 55 with HIV. V is TRBV14 and J is TRBJ2-2, with TRBD2 identical over 12 bases. The CDR3 region is CASRPTSGGKTGELFF. As DNA, the CDR3 is TGTGCCAGCAGACCTACTAGCGGGGGGAAAACCGGGGAGCTGTTTTTT.